This passage covers 10 T cell receptor beta chains from one sample sequenced in a study of a mutant IDH1 vaccine in newly diagnosed glioma. Here immunoSEQ multiplex PCR was the method, and the copy in TCRdb shows in-frame clones only, minus some. The repertoire holds about 74,000 clones, with around nine tenths as singletons. Their specific antigens are unknown. The time point denotes: week 35, safety follow-up. The vaccine gave 300 ug of a 20-mer mutant IDH1 peptide subcutaneously per dose. Sequenced material: PBMCs, taken from a glioma patient whose treatment included an IDH1 peptide vaccine. These TCRs come from a man between 25 and 39 years old with glioma.

The chain is built from TRBV29-1 and TRBJ2-1, with 10 bases matching TRBD1. The CDR3 consists of 13 residues. V was clipped by 6 bases and J by 4 bases; unmatched bases: 3. Germline V gene sequence: CDR1 SQVTM, CDR2 ANQGSEA. The DNA of the CDR3 is TGCAGCGTGACGGGACAGGGGTACAATGAGCAGTTCTTC. Protein product: CSVTGQGYNEQFF.

This sequence joins TRBV11-2 and TRBJ2-2; D may be TRBD1 (6 bases). Trimming removed 5 bases at V and 3 bases at J, with 13 bases between. The CDR3 extends over 15 amino acids. Germline V gene data show CDR1 as SGHAT and CDR2 as FQNNGV. The CDR3 sequence: CASSPGHFDTGELFF. The CDR3 nucleotides are TGTGCCAGCAGCCCGGGACATTTTGACACCGGGGAGCTGTTTTTT.

The gene calls are TRBV2 and TRBJ2-1; D is undetermined. CDR3 size: 14 residues. The germline gives CDR1 SNHLY, CDR2 FYNNEI. Trimming removed 4 bases from V and 6 bases from J, with 13 bases in between. CDR3 sequence: CASSVQTRVNEQFF. In DNA, the CDR3 is TGTGCCAGCAGTGTCCAGACTCGTGTCAATGAGCAGTTCTTC.

J is TRBJ1-6 and V is TRBV5-4; possible D gene TRBD1, 6 bases. Per germline, CDR1 SGHNT and CDR2 YYREEE (reference sequence). The CDR3 is 15 amino acids. V was trimmed by 6 bases and J by 5 bases, leaving 15 bases between them. The CDR3: CASTPDRYHNSPLHF. CDR3 nucleotide sequence: TGTGCCAGCACCCCCGACAGGTACCATAATTCACCCCTCCACTTT.

The chain recombines TRBV28 with TRBJ2-1, with TRBD2 matching 12 bases. The V gene's germline CDR1 is MDHEN and CDR2 SYDVKM. Trimming cost V 6 bases and J 7 bases; bases outside gene matches: 7. This CDR3 is 15 amino acids long. CDR3 sequence reads: CASRLAGGPVNEQFF. The CDR3 DNA reads TGTGCCAGCAGGCTAGCGGGAGGGCCGGTAAATGAGCAGTTCTTC.

The rearrangement uses TRBV28 and TRBJ2-1; D is possibly TRBD1 or TRBD2 (5 bases each). Deletions cut 6 bases from V and 2 bases from J, with 14 bases between. In germline, CDR1 is MDHEN, CDR2 SYDVKM. CDR3 size: 15 residues. CDR3 residues: CASSLYGTPYNEQFF. CDR3 nucleotides: TGTGCCAGCAGCTTGTACGGGACCCCCTACAATGAGCAGTTCTTC.

The chain carries TRBV6-1 and TRBJ2-7; 11 bases match TRBD2. CDR3 length equals 16 residues. Trimming at V came to 3 bases and at J to 2 bases, leaving 6 bases not matched to a gene. Germline V lookup: CDR1 MNHNS, CDR2 SASEGT. Written as DNA, the CDR3 is TGTGCCAGCAGTGACAGGACTAGCGGGCAAGCCTACGAGCAGTACTTC. Translating gives CASSDRTSGQAYEQYF.

The chain uses TRBV2 and TRBJ1-5, with 9 bases matching TRBD1. The CDR3 sequence is 16 residues long. Trimming at V came to 5 bases and at J to 1 base, leaving 6 bases not matched to a gene. The V gene's germline CDR1 is SNHLY and CDR2 FYNNEI. The CDR3 nucleotides read TGTGCCAGCAGTTTGGGACAGGGTATAAGCAATCAGCCCCAGCATTTT. Encoded protein: CASSLGQGISNQPQHF.

The genes are TRBV21-1 and TRBJ2-7. TRBV21-1 is labeled a pseudogene. The CDR3 totals 20 residues. Here the CDR3 reads CASSKEPLGKGSLPKCEQYF. The CDR3 DNA sequence: TGTGCCAGCAGCAAAGAACCACTTGGAAAGGGCAGTCTCCCTAAGTGCGAGCAGTACTTC.

This clone occurred once. The chain recombines TRBV5-6 with TRBJ2-5, with 9 nucleotides matching TRBD1. CDR3 length: 14 amino acids. Trimming cost V 6 bases and J 7 bases; bases outside gene matches: 10. Germline CDR1 is SGHDT and CDR2 is YYEEEE. CDR3 nucleotides: TGTGCCAGCATCTTAACAGGGGGCGAGGGGACCCAGTACTTC. This gives the protein CASILTGGEGTQYF.